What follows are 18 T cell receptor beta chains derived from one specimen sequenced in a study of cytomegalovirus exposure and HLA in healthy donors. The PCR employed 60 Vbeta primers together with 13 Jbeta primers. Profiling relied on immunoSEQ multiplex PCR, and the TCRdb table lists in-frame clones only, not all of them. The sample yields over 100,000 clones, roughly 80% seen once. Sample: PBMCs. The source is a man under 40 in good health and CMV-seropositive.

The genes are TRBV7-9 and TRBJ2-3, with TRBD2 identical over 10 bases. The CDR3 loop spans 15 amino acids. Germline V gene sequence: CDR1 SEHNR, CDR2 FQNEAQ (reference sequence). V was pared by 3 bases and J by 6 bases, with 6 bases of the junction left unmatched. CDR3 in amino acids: CASSFSSGSYDTQYF. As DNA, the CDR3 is TGTGCCAGCAGCTTCTCTAGCGGGAGTTATGATACGCAGTATTTT.

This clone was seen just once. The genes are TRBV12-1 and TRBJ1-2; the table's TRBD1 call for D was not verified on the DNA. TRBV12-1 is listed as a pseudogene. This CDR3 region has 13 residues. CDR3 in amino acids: CASSPSRQNGYTF. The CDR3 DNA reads TGTGCCAGCAGCCCATCCCGACAGAATGGCTACACCTTC.

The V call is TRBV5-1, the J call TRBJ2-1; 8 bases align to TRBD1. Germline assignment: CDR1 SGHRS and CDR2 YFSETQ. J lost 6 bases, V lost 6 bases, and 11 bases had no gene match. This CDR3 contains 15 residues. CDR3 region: CASKMTQGAFNEQFF. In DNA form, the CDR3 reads TGCGCCAGCAAAATGACCCAGGGGGCATTCAATGAGCAGTTCTTC. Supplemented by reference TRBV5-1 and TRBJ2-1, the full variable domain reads KAGVTQTPRYLIKTRGQQVTLSCSPISGHRSVSWYQQTPGQGLQFLFEYFSETQRNKGNFPGRFSGRQFSNSRSEMNVSTLELGDSALYLCASKMTQGAFNEQFFGPGTRLTVL.

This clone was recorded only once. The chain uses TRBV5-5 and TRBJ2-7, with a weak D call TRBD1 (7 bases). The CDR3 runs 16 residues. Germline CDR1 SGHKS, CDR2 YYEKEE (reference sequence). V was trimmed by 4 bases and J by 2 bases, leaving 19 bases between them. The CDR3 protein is CASSRSQGGPTYEQYV. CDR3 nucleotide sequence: TGTGCCAGCAGCAGGTCCCAGGGGGGCCCCACCTACGAGCAGTACGTC.

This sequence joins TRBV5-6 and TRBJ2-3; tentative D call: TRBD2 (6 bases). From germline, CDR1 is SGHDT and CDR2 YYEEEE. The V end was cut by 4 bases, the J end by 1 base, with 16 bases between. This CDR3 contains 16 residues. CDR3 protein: CASSPGDWPGTDTQYF. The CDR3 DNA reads TGTGCCAGCAGCCCCGGGGACTGGCCCGGCACAGATACGCAGTATTTT. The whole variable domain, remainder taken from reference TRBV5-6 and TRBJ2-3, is DAGVTQSPTHLIKTRGQQVTLRCSPKSGHDTVSWYQQALGQGPQFIFQYYEEEERQRGNFPDRFSGHQFPNYSSELNVNALLLGDSALYLCASSPGDWPGTDTQYFGPGTRLTVL.

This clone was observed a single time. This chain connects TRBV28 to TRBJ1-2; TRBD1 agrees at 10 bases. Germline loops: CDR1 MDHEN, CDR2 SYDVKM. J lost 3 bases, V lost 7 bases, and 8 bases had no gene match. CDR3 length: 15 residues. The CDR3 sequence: CASTDRDRGHYGYTF. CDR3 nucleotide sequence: TGTGCCAGCACCGACCGGGACAGGGGCCACTATGGCTACACCTTC.

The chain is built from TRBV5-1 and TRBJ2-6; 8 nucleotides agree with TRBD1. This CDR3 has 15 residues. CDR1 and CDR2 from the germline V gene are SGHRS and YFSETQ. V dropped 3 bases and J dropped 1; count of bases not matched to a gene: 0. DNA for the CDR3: TGCGCCAGCAGCTGGACAGGGTCTGGGGCCAACGTCCTGACTTTC. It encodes CASSWTGSGANVLTF.

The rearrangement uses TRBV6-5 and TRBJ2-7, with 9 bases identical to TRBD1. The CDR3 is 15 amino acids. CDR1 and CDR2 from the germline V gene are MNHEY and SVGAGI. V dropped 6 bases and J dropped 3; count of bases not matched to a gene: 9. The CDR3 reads CASSQGQGPYYEQYF. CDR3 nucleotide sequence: TGTGCCAGCAGCCAGGGACAGGGCCCCTACTACGAGCAGTACTTC.

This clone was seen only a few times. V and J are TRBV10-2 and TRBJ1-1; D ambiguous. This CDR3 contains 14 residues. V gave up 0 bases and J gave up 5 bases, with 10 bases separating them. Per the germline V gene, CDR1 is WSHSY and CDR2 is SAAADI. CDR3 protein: CASSESAAQTEAFF. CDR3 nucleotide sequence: TGCGCCAGCAGTGAGTCGGCGGCTCAGACTGAAGCTTTCTTT.

This chain's CDR3 is CASSYFSRGPQHF. The CDR3 nucleotides are TGTGCCAGCAGTTACTTCTCAAGGGGGCCCCAGCATTTT. This rearrangement joins TRBV6-5 to TRBJ1-5; maybe TRBD1 (5 bases). V lost 1 base to trimming and J lost 9 bases, with 10 bases between them. Per germline, CDR1 MNHEY and CDR2 SVGAGI. This CDR3 is 13 amino acids long.

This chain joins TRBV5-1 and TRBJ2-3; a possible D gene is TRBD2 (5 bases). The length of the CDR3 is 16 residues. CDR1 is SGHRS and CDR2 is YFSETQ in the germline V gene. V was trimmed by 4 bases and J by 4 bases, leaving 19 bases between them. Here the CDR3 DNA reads TGCGCCAGCAGCCCCGAGAGGATGAGGGTTCCAGATACGCAGTATTTT. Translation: CASSPERMRVPDTQYF. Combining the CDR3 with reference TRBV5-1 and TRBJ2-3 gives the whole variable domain KAGVTQTPRYLIKTRGQQVTLSCSPISGHRSVSWYQQTPGQGLQFLFEYFSETQRNKGNFPGRFSGRQFSNSRSEMNVSTLELGDSALYLCASSPERMRVPDTQYFGPGTRLTVL.

CDR3 coding DNA: TGTGCCAGCAGCTTAAGGTGGGACAGCTACAATGAGCAGTTCTTC. This codes for CASSLRWDSYNEQFF. The chain couples TRBV7-8 to TRBJ2-1, with 7 bases lining up with TRBD1. The V gene end was trimmed by 2 bases and the J gene end by 3 bases; junction bases not matched to a gene: 4. The CDR3 has 15 residues. CDR1 is SGHVS, CDR2 FQNEAQ, per germline. Combining the CDR3 with reference TRBV7-8 and TRBJ2-1 gives the whole variable domain GAGVSQSPRYKVAKRGQDVALRCDPISGHVSLFWYQQALGQGPEFLTYFQNEAQLDKSGLPSDRFFAERPEGSVSTLKIQRTQQEDSAVYLCASSLRWDSYNEQFFGPGTRLTVL.

CDR3 DNA: TGCAGCGCCGAGCGCCGGGACAGGGATGGCTACACCTTC. Amino acid sequence: CSAERRDRDGYTF. The chain recombines TRBV29-1 with TRBJ1-2; TRBD1 matches at 9 bases. CDR3 length equals 13 residues. The germline V gene encodes CDR1 SQVTM and CDR2 ANQGSEA. Trimming cost V 7 bases and J 6 bases; bases outside gene matches: 9.

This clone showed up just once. The CDR3 spells CSVRVERGWETQYF. As DNA, the CDR3 is TGCAGCGTTCGGGTCGAAAGGGGGTGGGAGACCCAGTACTTC. V usage is TRBV29-1 and J usage is TRBJ2-5; a weak D match, TRBD1 (6 bases). The V and J ends lost 5 bases and 5 bases respectively, with 18 bases between them. The germline CDR1 and CDR2 sequences are SQVTM and ANQGSEA. The CDR3 totals 14 residues.

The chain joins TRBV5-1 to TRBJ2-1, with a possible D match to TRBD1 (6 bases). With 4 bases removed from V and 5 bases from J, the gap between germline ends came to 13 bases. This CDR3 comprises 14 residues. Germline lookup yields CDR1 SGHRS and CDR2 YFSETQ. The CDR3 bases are TGCGCCAGCAGCGCTGGACAGAGAGACAATGAGCAGTTCTTC. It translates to CASSAGQRDNEQFF.

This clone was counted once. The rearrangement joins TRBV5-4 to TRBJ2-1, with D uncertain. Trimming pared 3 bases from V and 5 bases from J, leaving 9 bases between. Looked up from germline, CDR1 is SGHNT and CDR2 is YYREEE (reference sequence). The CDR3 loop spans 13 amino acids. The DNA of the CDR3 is TGTGCCAGCAGCTCTAATCTCAACAATGAGCAGTTCTTC. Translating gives CASSSNLNNEQFF. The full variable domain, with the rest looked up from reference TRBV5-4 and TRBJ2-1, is ETGVTQSPTHLIKTRGQQVTLRCSSQSGHNTVSWYQQALGQGPQFIFQYYREEENGRGNFPPRFSGLQFPNYSSELNVNALELDDSALYLCASSSNLNNEQFFGPGTRLTVL.

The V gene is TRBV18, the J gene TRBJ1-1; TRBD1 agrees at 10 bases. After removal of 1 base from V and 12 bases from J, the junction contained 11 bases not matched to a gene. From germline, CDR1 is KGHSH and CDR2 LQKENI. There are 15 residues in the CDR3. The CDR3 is CASSPLMSDRGSTFF. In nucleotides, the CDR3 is TGTGCCAGCTCACCACTTATGTCGGACAGGGGGTCGACTTTCTTT.

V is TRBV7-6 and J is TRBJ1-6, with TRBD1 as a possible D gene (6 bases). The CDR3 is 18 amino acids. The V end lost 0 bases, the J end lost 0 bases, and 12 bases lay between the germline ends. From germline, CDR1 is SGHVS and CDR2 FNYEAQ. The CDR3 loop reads CASSLAADRSSYNSPLHF. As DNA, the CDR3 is TGTGCCAGCAGCTTAGCCGCCGACAGGAGCTCCTATAATTCACCCCTCCACTTT.